The 3 T cell receptor beta chains listed next were all sequenced from one sample in a study of beta chain features in type 1 diabetes. No antigen has been assigned to these receptors. Expressed TCRB transcripts were sequenced because the entire RNA isolate underwent reverse transcription. Clones were read by immunoSEQ multiplex PCR, and TCRdb kept only the in-frame ones, dropping some. The sample lists some 280,000 clones, roughly an eighth occurring once. General study points: For Type 1 diabetes patients, all four CD4+ subsets carried TCRB CDR3s that were moderately but significantly shorter.

Sequenced sample: naive CD4+ T cells from blood. The origin of the receptors is a man aged 25 to 40 with type 1 diabetes.

This clone was seen more than once but under ten times. This chain links TRBV6-6 with TRBJ1-2; TRBD1 might be the D (5 bases). This CDR3 is 13 amino acids long. Germline assignment: CDR1 MNHNY and CDR2 SVGAGI (reference sequence). V was cut by 7 bases and J by 8 bases, with 17 bases left in between. The CDR3 sequence: CASTSGGTIGYTF. The CDR3 coding sequence is TGTGCCAGCACGAGCGGGGGAACGATCGGCTACACCTTC.

The rearrangement links TRBV5-4 to TRBJ1-1; D gene ambiguous. V lost 1 base to trimming and J lost 11 bases, with 12 bases between them. Germline CDR1 is SGHNT and CDR2 is YYREEE (reference sequence). This CDR3 contains 12 residues. The CDR3: CASSLYLGVAFF. The DNA of the CDR3 is TGTGCCAGCAGCTTGTATCTGGGAGTGGCTTTCTTT.

The chain couples TRBV4-2 to TRBJ2-1; TRBD2 agrees at 15 bases. With 1 base clipped from V and 8 bases from J, the junction kept 15 bases outside the gene matches. The CDR3 has 20 amino acids. From germline, CDR1 is LGHNA and CDR2 YNFKEQ. CDR3 sequence: CASSQGRTGDGLAGGHEQFF. The DNA of the CDR3 is TGTGCCAGCAGCCAAGGTCGGACCGGAGACGGACTAGCGGGAGGGCATGAGCAGTTCTTC.